Listed here are 9 T cell receptor beta chains from one sample, sequenced in a study of tumor-infiltrating lymphocytes in primary liver carcinoma. Each 20-30 mg portion of unsorted bulk tissue served as the source for co-extraction of RNA and DNA. A primer in the constant region served to generate TCR beta cDNA from 450 to 600 ng of total RNA. Amplification in three nested multiplex PCR rounds with slightly modified ARM-PCR gave rise to TCR beta libraries. In the first two PCR rounds, TRBV1-TRBV30 forward primers were paired with a C-beta reverse primer, and each round lasted roughly 10 cycles. TCRdb ran MiXCR on the multiplex PCR reads and lists one entry per CDR3 protein. This sample has over 100,000 distinct CDR3 sequences, with approximately 71% found just once. The sample comprised tumor-adjacent normal liver tissue. Source of these receptors: a woman aged 55-70 years with primary liver carcinoma and hepatitis B virus infection.

This clonotype was found many times. The rearrangement links TRBV28 to TRBJ1-3; no firm D call. CDR3 size: 15 residues. Per the germline V gene, CDR1 is MDHEN and CDR2 is SYDVKM. The ends were cut back, 4 bases at V and 0 bases at J, with 10 bases in the middle. The CDR3 spells CASSSKGSSGNTIYF. CDR3 sequence (DNA): TGTGCCAGCAGTTCAAAGGGTTCCTCTGGAAACACCATATATTTT. Full variable domain (rest looked up from reference TRBV28 and TRBJ1-3): DVKVTQSSRYLVKRTGEKVFLECVQDMDHENMFWYRQDPGLGLRLIYFSYDVKMKEKGDIPEGYSVSREKKERFSLILESASTNQTSMYLCASSSKGSSGNTIYFGEGSWLTVV.

Notes on this clonotype: A much larger clone differs by one base, so this may be a read error. This sequence joins TRBV28 and TRBJ1-1, with 10 bases identical to TRBD1. V shed 6 bases and J 7 bases; nucleotides not matched to a gene: 8. Germline lookup yields CDR1 MDHEN and CDR2 SYDVKM. The CDR3 sequence is 14 residues long. The CDR3 here is CASSMTGGDIEAFF. CDR3 sequence (DNA): TGTGCCAGCAGCATGACAGGGGGCGACATTGAAGCTTTCTTT.

Points on this clonotype: Likely a read error: the CDR3 ends without its conserved phenylalanine or tryptophan. The V and J genes are TRBV6-1 and TRBJ2-7; D is ambiguous. Germline V lookup: CDR1 MNHNS, CDR2 SASEGT. Trimming removed 3 bases from V and 0 bases from J, with 12 bases in between. The CDR3 length is 15 residues. The chain's CDR3 is CASSDPGGSSYEQYI. In nucleotides, the CDR3 is TGTGCCAGCAGTGACCCAGGCGGTAGCTCCTACGAGCAGTACATC.

On this clonotype itself: A single base separates this from a much larger clone, so it may be a read error. The chain employs TRBV4-1 and TRBJ1-2; D remains unclear. There are 12 residues in the CDR3. CDR1 is MGHRA, CDR2 YSYEKL, per germline. The CDR3 loop is CASSQDLMIYIF. In DNA form, the CDR3 reads TGCGCCAGCAGCCAAGATCTAATGATCTACATCTTC.

Turning to this clonotype: Just one base apart from a much larger clone, this may be a read error. The chain recombines TRBV7-8 with TRBJ1-4; D is perhaps TRBD1 (5 bases). The length of the CDR3 is 16 residues. The V gene's germline CDR1 is SGHVS and CDR2 FQNEAQ. The CDR3 loop reads CVSSLGAGPRNEKLFF. CDR3 DNA: TGTGTCAGCAGCTTAGGGGCCGGGCCGCGTAATGAAAAACTGTTTTTT.

The J gene is TRBJ2-7, the V gene TRBV11-2; D uncertain. V lost 9 bases and J 3 bases, leaving 18 bases between the germline ends. CDR1 and CDR2 (germline): SGHAT, FQNNGV. This CDR3 contains 14 residues. Here the CDR3 reads CASGLLPGRYEQYF. CDR3 DNA: TGTGCCAGTGGCTTGCTACCCGGCCGCTACGAGCAGTACTTC. The full variable domain, rest sourced from reference TRBV11-2 and TRBJ2-7, is EAGVAQSPRYKIIEKRQSVAFWCNPISGHATLYWYQQILGQGPKLLIQFQNNGVVDDSQLPKDRFSAERLKGVDSTLKIQPAKLEDSAVYLCASGLLPGRYEQYFGPGTRLTVT.

This clonotype was found many times. The chain is built from TRBV11-2 and TRBJ2-3; D unclear. Trimming left V 5 bases short and J 4 bases short, with 22 bases between. Germline CDR1 reads SGHAT; CDR2 reads FQNNGV. The CDR3 is 17 residues long. This CDR3 reads CASSPPFGRTNSDTQYF. As DNA, the CDR3 is TGTGCCAGCAGCCCGCCCTTTGGACGTACCAATTCAGATACGCAGTATTTT. The complete variable domain, with remaining parts taken from reference TRBV11-2 and TRBJ2-3, reads EAGVAQSPRYKIIEKRQSVAFWCNPISGHATLYWYQQILGQGPKLLIQFQNNGVVDDSQLPKDRFSAERLKGVDSTLKIQPAKLEDSAVYLCASSPPFGRTNSDTQYFGPGTRLTVL.

Of note for this clonotype: One end of the junction fails to match germline, which may point to a read error. The chain has TRBV6-2 or TRBV6-3 and TRBJ2-1, with unresolved D. Germline V lookup: CDR1 MNHEY, CDR2 SVGEGT. This CDR3 contains 11 residues. The CDR3 loop reads CANSDGDEQFF. CDR3 DNA: TGTGCCAACAGTGACGGCGATGAGCAGTTCTTC.

This clonotype was observed a single time. Mismatch with germline at one junction end may stem from a read error. The chain carries TRBV7-9 and TRBJ1-2; the D gene is possibly TRBD1 (6 bases). CDR3 size: 14 residues. The V gene's germline CDR1 is SEHNR and CDR2 FQNEAQ (reference sequence). DNA for the CDR3: TGTGTCAGCAGTCTCGGGGGACACCCCTATGGCTATACCTTC. Residues: CVSSLGGHPYGYTF.